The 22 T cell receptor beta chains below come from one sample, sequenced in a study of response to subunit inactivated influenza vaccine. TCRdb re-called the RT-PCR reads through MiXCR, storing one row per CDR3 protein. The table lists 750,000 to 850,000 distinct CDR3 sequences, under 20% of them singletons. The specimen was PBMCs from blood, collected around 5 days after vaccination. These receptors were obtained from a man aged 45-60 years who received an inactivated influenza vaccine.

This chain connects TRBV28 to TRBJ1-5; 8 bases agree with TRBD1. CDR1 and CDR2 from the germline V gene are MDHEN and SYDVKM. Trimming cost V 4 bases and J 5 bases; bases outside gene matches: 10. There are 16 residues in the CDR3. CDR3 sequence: CASSSFMTGVDQPQHF. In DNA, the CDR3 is TGTGCCAGCAGTTCCTTCATGACAGGGGTGGATCAGCCCCAGCATTTT.

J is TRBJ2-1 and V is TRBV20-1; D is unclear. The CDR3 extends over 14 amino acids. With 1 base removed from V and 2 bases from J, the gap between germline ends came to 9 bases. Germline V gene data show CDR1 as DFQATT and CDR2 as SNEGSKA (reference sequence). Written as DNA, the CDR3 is TGCAGTGCTAGAGGTCCAGCCCCCTACAATGAGCAGTTCTTC. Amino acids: CSARGPAPYNEQFF.

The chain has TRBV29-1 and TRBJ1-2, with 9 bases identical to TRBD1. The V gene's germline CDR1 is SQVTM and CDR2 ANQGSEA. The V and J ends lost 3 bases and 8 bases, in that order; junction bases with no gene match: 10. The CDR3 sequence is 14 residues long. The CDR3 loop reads CSVDQSGQGSGYTF. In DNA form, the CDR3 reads TGCAGCGTTGACCAATCTGGACAGGGGAGCGGCTACACCTTC.

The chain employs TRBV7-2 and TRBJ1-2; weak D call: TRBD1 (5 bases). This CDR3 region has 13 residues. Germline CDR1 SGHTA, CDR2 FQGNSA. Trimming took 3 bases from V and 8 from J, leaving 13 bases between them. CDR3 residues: CASSFVGRRGYTF. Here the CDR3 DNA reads TGTGCCAGCAGCTTTGTGGGGCGTCGAGGCTACACCTTC.

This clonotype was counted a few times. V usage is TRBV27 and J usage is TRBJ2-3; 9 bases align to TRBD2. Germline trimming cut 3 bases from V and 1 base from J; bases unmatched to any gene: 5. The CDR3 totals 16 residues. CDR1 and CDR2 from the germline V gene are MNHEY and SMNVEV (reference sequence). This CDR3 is CASSFLGLARTDTQYF. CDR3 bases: TGTGCCAGCAGTTTTTTGGGACTAGCCCGCACAGATACGCAGTATTTT.

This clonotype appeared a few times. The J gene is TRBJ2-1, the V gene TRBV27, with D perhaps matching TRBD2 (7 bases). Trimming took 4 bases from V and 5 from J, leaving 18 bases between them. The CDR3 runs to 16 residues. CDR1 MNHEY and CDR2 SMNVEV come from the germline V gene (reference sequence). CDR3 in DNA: TGTGCCAGCAGTTATGGACATGGGGGGGCTAACAATGAGCAGTTCTTC. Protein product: CASSYGHGGANNEQFF.

As DNA, the CDR3 is TGTGCCAGCAGTTACAAGGGGGCTTGGACTGAAGCTTTCTTT. Protein: CASSYKGAWTEAFF. V is TRBV6-2 or TRBV6-3 and J is TRBJ1-1; TRBD1 matches 7 bases. Per germline, CDR1 MNHEY and CDR2 SVGEGT. The CDR3 runs to 14 residues. The trim removed 2 bases at V and 5 bases at J, leaving 5 bases unmatched.

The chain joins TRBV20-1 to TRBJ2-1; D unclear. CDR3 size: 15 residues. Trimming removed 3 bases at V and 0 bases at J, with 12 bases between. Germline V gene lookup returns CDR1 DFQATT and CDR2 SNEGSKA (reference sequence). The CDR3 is CSARAHKSSYNEQFF. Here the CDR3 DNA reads TGCAGTGCTAGGGCGCATAAGAGCTCCTACAATGAGCAGTTCTTC.

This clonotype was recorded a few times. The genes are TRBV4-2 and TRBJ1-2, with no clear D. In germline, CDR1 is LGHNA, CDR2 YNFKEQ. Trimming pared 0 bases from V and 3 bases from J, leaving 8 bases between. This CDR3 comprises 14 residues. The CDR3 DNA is TGTGCCAGCAGCCAAGATTACAAAGACTATGGCTACACCTTC. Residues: CASSQDYKDYGYTF.

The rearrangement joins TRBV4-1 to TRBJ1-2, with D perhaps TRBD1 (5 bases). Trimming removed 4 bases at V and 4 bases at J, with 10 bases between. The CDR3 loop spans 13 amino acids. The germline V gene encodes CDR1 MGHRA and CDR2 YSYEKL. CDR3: CASSPRELYGYTF. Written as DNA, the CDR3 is TGCGCCAGCAGCCCCAGGGAACTCTATGGCTACACCTTC.

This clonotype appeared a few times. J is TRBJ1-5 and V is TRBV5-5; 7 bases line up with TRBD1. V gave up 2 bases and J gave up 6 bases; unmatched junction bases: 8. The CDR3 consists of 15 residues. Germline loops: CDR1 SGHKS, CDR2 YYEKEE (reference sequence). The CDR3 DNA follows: TGTGCCAGCAGCTTTCAGGGGGGAGTGGGTCAGCCCCAGCATTTT. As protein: CASSFQGGVGQPQHF.

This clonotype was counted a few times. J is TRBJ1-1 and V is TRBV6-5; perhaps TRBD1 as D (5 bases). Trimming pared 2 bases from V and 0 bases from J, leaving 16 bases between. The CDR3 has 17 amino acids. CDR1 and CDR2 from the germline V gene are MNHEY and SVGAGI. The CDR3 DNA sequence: TGTGCCAGCAGTTACACCGGGACGCTTACGATGAACACTGAAGCTTTCTTT. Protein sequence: CASSYTGTLTMNTEAFF.

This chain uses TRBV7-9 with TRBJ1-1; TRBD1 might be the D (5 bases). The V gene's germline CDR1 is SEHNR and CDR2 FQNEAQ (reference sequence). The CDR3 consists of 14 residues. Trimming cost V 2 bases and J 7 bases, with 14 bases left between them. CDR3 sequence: CASSLSRGRGEAFF. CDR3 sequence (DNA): TGTGCCAGCAGCTTATCCAGAGGGAGGGGTGAAGCTTTCTTT.

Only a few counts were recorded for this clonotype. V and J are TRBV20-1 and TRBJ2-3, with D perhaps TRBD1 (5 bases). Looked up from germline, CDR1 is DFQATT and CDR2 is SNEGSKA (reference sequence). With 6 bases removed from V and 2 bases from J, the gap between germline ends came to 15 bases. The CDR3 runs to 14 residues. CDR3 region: CSASWTIFTDTQYF. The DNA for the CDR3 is TGCAGTGCCTCCTGGACAATTTTCACAGATACGCAGTATTTT.

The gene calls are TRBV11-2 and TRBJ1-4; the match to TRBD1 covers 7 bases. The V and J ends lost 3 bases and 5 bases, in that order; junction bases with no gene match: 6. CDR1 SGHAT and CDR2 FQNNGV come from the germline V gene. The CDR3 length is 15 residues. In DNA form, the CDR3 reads TGTGCCAGCAGCTTCACCGGGACAGAGAATGAAAAACTGTTTTTT. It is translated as CASSFTGTENEKLFF.

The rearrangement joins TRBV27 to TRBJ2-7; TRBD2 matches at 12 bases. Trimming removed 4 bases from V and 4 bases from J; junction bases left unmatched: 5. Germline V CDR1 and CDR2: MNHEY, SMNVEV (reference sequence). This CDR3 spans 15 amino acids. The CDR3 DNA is TGTGCCAGCAGTTCCCTAGCGGGGGGGATGTACGAGCAGTACTTC. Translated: CASSSLAGGMYEQYF.

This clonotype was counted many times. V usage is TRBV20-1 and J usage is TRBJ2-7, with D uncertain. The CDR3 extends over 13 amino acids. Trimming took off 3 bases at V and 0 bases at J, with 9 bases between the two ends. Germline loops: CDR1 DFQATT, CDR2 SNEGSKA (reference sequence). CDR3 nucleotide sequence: TGCAGTGCTAGTGCGGCTACCTCCTACGAGCAGTACTTC. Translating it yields CSASAATSYEQYF.

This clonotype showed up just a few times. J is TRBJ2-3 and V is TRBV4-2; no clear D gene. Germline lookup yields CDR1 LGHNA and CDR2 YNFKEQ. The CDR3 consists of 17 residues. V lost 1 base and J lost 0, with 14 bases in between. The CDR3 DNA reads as TGTGCCAGCAGCCAAGGTTGGCAGACATATAGCACAGATACGCAGTATTTT. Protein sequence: CASSQGWQTYSTDTQYF.

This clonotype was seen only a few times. CDR3: CASSLGRNSGANVLTF. The CDR3 DNA follows: TGTGCCAGCAGCCTGGGACGGAACTCTGGGGCCAACGTCCTGACTTTC. This chain links TRBV5-4 with TRBJ2-6, with D perhaps given as TRBD1 or TRBD2 (5 bases each). CDR3 length equals 16 residues. Germline values: CDR1 SGHNT, CDR2 YYREEE (reference sequence). The V and J ends lost 4 bases and 0 bases respectively, with 11 bases between them.

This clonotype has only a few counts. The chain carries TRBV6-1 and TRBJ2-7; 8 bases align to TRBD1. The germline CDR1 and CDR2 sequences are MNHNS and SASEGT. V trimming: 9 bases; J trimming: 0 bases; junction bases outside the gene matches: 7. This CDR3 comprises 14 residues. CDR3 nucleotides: TGTGCCAGTCATACAGGGGGGAGCTCCTACGAGCAGTACTTC. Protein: CASHTGGSSYEQYF.

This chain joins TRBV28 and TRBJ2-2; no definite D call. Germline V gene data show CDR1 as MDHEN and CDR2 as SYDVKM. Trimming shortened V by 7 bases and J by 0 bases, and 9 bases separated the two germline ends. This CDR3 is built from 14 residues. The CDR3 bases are TGTGCCAGCACCCGCCTACCGAACACCGGGGAGCTGTTTTTT. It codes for CASTRLPNTGELFF.

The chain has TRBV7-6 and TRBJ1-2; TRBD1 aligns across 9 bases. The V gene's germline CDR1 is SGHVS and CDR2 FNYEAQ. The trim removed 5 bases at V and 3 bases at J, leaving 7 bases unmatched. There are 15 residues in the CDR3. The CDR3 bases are TGTGCCAGCAGCCCTGGACAGGGGTGGGACTATGGCTACACCTTC. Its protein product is CASSPGQGWDYGYTF.